The clone carrying this TCR beta chain was recorded a few times. Germline-derived CDR1 and CDR2 are SGHKS and YYEKEE (reference sequence). J lost 8 bases, V lost 4 bases, and 13 bases had no gene match. The CDR3 is 18 residues long. These data come from a study of monozygotic twins with cystic fibrosis. Assay: immunoSEQ multiplex PCR; the TCRdb copy retains only in-frame clones and omits some. The profile shows tens of thousands of clones, about 83% of them singletons. This TCR was sampled from a woman younger than 45 with cystic fibrosis. The material sequenced was blood. J is TRBJ1-6 and V is TRBV5-5, with 12 bases that match TRBD1. The CDR3 loop reads CASSRGTGGLRRDSPLHF. For the CDR3, the DNA is TGTGCCAGCAGCCGGGGGACAGGGGGCCTCCGTAGGGATTCACCCCTCCACTTT. The entire variable domain, with the rest obtained from reference TRBV5-5 and TRBJ1-6, is as follows: DAGVTQSPTHLIKTRGQQVTLRCSPISGHKSVSWYQQVLGQGPQFIFQYYEKEERGRGNFPDRFSARQFPNYSSELNVNALLLGDSALYLCASSRGTGGLRRDSPLHFGNGTRLTVT.